This T cell receptor (beta chain) was sequenced for a study of T cell responses to AZD1222 COVID-19 vaccine. General study points: Sampled repertoires all dated from after the peak T cell response. The number of AZD1222 recipients seropositive at baseline was only five or six.

V lost 5 bases and J lost 8; bases outside the gene matches: 7. CDR1 is SGHTA, CDR2 FQGTGA, per germline. The CDR3 spans 13 residues. This table comes from immunoSEQ multiplex PCR, and its TCRdb copy is limited to in-frame clones, with some not included. The sample includes about 72,000 clones, roughly 91% seen only once; the top ten take 20% to 30%. Details on this clone: Its antigen is not identified.

The sample in question was peripheral blood, obtained on day 0 of AZD1222 vaccination. The sequence derives from an adult in good health. V and J are TRBV7-3 and TRBJ1-2; 8 positions match TRBD1. CDR3 in amino acids: CASSLGQGGGYTF. The CDR3 DNA reads as TGTGCCAGCAGCCTAGGACAGGGCGGGGGCTACACCTTC.